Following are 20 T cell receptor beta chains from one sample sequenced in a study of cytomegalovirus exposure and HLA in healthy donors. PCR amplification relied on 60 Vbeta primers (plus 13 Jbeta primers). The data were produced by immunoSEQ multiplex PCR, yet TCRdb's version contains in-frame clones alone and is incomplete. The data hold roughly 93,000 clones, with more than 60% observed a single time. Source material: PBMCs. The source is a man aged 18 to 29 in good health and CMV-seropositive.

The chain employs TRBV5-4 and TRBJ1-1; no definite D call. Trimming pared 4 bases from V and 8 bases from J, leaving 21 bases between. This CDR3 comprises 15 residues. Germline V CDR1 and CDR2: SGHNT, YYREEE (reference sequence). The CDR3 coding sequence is TGTGCCAGCAGCCCGAGCCGGGTTGGTGCCGCAGAAGCTTTCTTT. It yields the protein CASSPSRVGAAEAFF. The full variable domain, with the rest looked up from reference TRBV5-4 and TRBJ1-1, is ETGVTQSPTHLIKTRGQQVTLRCSSQSGHNTVSWYQQALGQGPQFIFQYYREEENGRGNFPPRFSGLQFPNYSSELNVNALELDDSALYLCASSPSRVGAAEAFFGQGTRLTVV.

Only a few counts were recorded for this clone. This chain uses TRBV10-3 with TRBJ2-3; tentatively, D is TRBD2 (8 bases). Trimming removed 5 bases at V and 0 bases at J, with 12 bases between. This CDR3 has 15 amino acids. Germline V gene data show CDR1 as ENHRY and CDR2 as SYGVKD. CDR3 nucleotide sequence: TGTGCCATCAGTTTAGCGGGACAGAGCACAGATACGCAGTATTTT. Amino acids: CAISLAGQSTDTQYF.

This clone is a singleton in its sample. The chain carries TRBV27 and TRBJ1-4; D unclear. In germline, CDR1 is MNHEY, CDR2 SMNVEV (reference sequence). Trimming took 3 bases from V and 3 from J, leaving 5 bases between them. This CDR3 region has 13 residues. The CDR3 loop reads CASSFWPNEKLFF. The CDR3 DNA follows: TGTGCCAGCAGTTTCTGGCCTAATGAAAAACTGTTTTTT.

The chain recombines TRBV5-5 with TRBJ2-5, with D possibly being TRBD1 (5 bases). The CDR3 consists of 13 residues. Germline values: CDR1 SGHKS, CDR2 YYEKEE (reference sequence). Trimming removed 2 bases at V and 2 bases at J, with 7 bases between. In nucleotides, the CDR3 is TGTGCCAGCAGCTTTCCAGGGCAAGAGACCCAGTACTTC. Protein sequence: CASSFPGQETQYF. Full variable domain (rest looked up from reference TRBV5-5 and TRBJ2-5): DAGVTQSPTHLIKTRGQQVTLRCSPISGHKSVSWYQQVLGQGPQFIFQYYEKEERGRGNFPDRFSARQFPNYSSELNVNALLLGDSALYLCASSFPGQETQYFGPGTRLLVL.

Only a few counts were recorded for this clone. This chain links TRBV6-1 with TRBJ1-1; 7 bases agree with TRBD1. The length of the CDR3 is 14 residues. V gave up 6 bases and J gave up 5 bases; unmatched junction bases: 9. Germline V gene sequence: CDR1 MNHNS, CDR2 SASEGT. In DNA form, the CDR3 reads TGTGCCAGCAGCCAACAGGGGTCGGGGACTGAAGCTTTCTTT. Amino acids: CASSQQGSGTEAFF.

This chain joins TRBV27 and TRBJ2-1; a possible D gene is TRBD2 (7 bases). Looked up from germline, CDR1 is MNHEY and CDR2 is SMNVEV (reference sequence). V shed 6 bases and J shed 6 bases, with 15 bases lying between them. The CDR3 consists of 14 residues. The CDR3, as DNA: TGTGCCAGCAGCCCAGGGAGGGGGGGCAATGAGCAGTTCTTC. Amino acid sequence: CASSPGRGGNEQFF.

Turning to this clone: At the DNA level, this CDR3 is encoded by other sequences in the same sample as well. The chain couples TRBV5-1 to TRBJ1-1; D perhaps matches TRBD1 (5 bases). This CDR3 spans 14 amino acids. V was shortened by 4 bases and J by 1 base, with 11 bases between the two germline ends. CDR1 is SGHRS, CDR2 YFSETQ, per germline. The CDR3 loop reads CASSTEDTNTEAFF. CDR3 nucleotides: TGCGCCAGCAGCACTGAGGACACGAACACTGAAGCTTTCTTT. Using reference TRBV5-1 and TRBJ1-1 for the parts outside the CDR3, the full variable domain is KAGVTQTPRYLIKTRGQQVTLSCSPISGHRSVSWYQQTPGQGLQFLFEYFSETQRNKGNFPGRFSGRQFSNSRSEMNVSTLELGDSALYLCASSTEDTNTEAFFGQGTRLTVV.

CDR3 residues: CASSYTVAGAGEQYF. CDR3 coding DNA: TGTGCCAGCAGTTATACAGTAGCGGGGGCAGGCGAGCAGTACTTC. The J gene is TRBJ2-7, the V gene TRBV6-5; TRBD2 agrees at 9 bases. Losses at the gene ends were 3 bases for V and 6 bases for J; bases not matched to a gene: 9. The CDR3 length is 15 residues. From germline, CDR1 is MNHEY and CDR2 SVGAGI.

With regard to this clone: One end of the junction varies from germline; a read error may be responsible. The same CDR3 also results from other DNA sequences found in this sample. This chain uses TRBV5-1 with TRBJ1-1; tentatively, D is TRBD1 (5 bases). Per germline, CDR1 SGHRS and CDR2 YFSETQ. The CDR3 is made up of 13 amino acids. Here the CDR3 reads CASSRDLSTEAFF. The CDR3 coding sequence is TGCGCCAGCAGCAGGGACTTATCGACTGAAGCTTTCTTC.

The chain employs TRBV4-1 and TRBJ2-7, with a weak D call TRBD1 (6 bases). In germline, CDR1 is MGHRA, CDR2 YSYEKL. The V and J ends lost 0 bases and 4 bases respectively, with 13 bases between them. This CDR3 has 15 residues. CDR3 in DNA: TGCGCCAGCAGCCAAGAACAGGGTTTATCGTACGAGCAGTACTTC. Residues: CASSQEQGLSYEQYF.

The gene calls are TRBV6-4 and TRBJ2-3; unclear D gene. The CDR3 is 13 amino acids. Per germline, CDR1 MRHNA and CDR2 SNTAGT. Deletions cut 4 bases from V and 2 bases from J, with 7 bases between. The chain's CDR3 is CASSGRATDTQYF. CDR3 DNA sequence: TGTGCCAGCAGTGGGAGAGCCACAGATACGCAGTATTTT.

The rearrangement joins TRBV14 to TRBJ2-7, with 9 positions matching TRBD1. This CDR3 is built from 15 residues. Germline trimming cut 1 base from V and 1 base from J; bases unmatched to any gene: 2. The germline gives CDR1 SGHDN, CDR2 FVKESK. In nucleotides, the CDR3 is TGTGCCAGCAGCCAAGCGACAGGGGGGTCCTACGAGCAGTACTTC. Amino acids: CASSQATGGSYEQYF.

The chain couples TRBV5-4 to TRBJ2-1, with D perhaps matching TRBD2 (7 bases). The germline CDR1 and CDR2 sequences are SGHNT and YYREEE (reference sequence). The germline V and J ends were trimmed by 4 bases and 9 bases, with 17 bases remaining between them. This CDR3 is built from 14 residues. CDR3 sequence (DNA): TGTGCCAGCAGCCCAGGGGCTAGCGGCGGTGAGCAGTTCTTC. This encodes CASSPGASGGEQFF.

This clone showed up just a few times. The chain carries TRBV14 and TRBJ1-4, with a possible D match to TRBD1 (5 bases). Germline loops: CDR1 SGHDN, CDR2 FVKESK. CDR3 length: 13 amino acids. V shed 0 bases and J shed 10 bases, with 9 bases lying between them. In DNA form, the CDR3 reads TGTGCCAGCAGCCAAGATCTAAGGGGAAAACTGTTTTTT. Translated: CASSQDLRGKLFF.

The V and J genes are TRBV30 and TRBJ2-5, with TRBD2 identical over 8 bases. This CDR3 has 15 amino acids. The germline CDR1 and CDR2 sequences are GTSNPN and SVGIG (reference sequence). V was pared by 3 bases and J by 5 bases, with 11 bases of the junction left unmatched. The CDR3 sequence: CAWSRIGPGGETQYF. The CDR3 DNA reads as TGTGCCTGGAGCCGAATTGGTCCGGGGGGGGAGACCCAGTACTTC.

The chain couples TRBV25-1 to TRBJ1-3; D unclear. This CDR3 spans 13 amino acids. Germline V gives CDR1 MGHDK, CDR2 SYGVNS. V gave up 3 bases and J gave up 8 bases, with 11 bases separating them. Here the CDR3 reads CASSESGYDTIYF. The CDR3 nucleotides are TGTGCCAGCAGTGAGTCCGGGTATGACACCATATATTTT.

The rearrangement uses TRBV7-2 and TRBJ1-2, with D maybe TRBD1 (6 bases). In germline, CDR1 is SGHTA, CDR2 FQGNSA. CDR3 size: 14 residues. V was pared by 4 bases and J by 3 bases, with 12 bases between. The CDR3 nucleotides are TGTGCCAGCAGCTCCCTCAGGACAGACTATGGCTACACCTTC. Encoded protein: CASSSLRTDYGYTF.

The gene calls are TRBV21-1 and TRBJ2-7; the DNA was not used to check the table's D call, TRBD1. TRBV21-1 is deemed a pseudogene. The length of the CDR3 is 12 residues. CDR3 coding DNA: TGTGCGAAAACAGGCTACTCCTACGAGCAGTACTTC. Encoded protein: CAKTGYSYEQYF.

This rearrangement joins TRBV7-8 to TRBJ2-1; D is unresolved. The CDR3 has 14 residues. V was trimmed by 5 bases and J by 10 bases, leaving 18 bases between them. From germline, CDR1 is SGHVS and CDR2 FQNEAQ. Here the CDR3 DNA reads TGTGCCAGCAGCCAACTGGTCCTCAACGGGGAGCAGTTCTTC. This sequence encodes CASSQLVLNGEQFF.

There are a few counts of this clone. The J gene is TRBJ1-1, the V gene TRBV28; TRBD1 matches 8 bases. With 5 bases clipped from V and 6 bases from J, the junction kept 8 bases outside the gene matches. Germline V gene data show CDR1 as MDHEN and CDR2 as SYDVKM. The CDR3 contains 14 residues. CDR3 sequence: CASSLSGQVSEAFF. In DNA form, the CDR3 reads TGTGCCAGCAGTCTATCGGGACAGGTCTCTGAAGCTTTCTTT.